The 20 T cell receptor beta chains presented below share a single source sample, sequenced in a study of blood T cell repertoires in COVID-19. TCRdb's table, derived via immunoSEQ multiplex PCR, lists solely in-frame clones and lacks some. Seen here are around 200,000 clones, 83% observed once, and the top ten hold about 6.5%. Material for sequencing was peripheral blood. The receptors were gathered from a woman aged 40 to 50 with acute or convalescent COVID-19.

The chain couples TRBV7-6 to TRBJ2-6; D is ambiguous. Germline CDR1 reads SGHVS; CDR2 reads FNYEAQ. The CDR3 length is 15 residues. V was pared by 4 bases and J by 0 bases, with 7 bases between. The CDR3 region is CASSSGFSGANVLTF. The CDR3 region has the DNA TGTGCCAGCAGCTCAGGCTTCTCTGGGGCCAACGTCCTGACTTTC.

The V and J genes are TRBV5-1 and TRBJ2-7; D unresolved. Trimming removed 4 bases from V and 6 bases from J, with 11 bases in between. Germline-derived CDR1 and CDR2 are SGHRS and YFSETQ. The CDR3 sequence is 12 residues long. The CDR3 DNA sequence: TGCGCCAGCAGCACTACAAACGGCGAGCAGTACTTC. This sequence encodes CASSTTNGEQYF.

V gene TRBV15 combines with J gene TRBJ1-4; no definite D call. The germline V gene has CDR1 LNHNV and CDR2 YYDKDF (reference sequence). This CDR3 has 13 residues. V was shortened by 5 bases and J by 4 bases, with 8 bases between the two germline ends. In nucleotides, the CDR3 is TGTGCCACCAGCGCGGGGATTAATGAAAAACTGTTTTTT. Protein sequence: CATSAGINEKLFF.

The chain uses TRBV11-1 and TRBJ1-1; D ambiguous. V was clipped by 1 base and J by 5 bases, with 8 bases between them. From germline, CDR1 is SGHAT and CDR2 FQDESV (reference sequence). This CDR3 spans 13 amino acids. The chain's CDR3 is CASSLDRGTEAFF. The CDR3, as DNA: TGTGCCAGCAGCTTAGACCGAGGGACTGAAGCTTTCTTT.

This clone has a single count. This sequence joins TRBV2 and TRBJ1-3; maybe TRBD1 (5 bases). Germline-derived CDR1 and CDR2 are SNHLY and FYNNEI. V shed 4 bases and J shed 4 bases, with 14 bases lying between them. The length of the CDR3 is 15 residues. CDR3 bases: TGTGCCAGCAGTGCGGGGGAAGCCGGCGGAAACACCATATATTTT. Protein: CASSAGEAGGNTIYF. The complete variable domain, with remaining parts taken from reference TRBV2 and TRBJ1-3, reads EPEVTQTPSHQVTQMGQEVILRCVPISNHLYFYWYRQILGQKVEFLVSFYNNEISEKSEIFDDQFSVERPDGSNFTLKIRSTKLEDSAMYFCASSAGEAGGNTIYFGEGSWLTVV.

The chain is built from TRBV13 and TRBJ2-1; 13 bases line up with TRBD2. V dropped 3 bases and J dropped 7; count of bases not matched to a gene: 6. Per the germline V gene, CDR1 is PRHDT and CDR2 is FYEKMQ (reference sequence). This CDR3 is 16 amino acids long. The CDR3 reads CASSFRLAGGYNEQFF. CDR3 bases: TGTGCCAGCAGCTTTAGACTAGCGGGGGGTTATAATGAGCAGTTCTTC.

The chain employs TRBV10-3 and TRBJ1-1; D gene ambiguous. Looked up from germline, CDR1 is ENHRY and CDR2 is SYGVKD. The CDR3 runs 15 residues. V was cut by 2 bases and J by 2 bases, with 12 bases left in between. This CDR3 reads CAISEVETANTEAFF. CDR3 nucleotides: TGTGCCATCAGTGAGGTGGAGACGGCAAACACTGAAGCTTTCTTT.

The rearrangement links TRBV4-2 to TRBJ2-4; 8 nucleotides agree with TRBD2. The CDR3 is 16 residues long. The germline gives CDR1 LGHNA, CDR2 YNFKEQ. Unmatched junction bases numbered 8, after V lost 0 bases and J lost 7 bases. Here the CDR3 reads CASSQDGTGGPNIQYF. The CDR3 bases are TGTGCCAGCAGCCAAGATGGGACGGGGGGGCCTAACATTCAGTACTTC.

This sequence joins TRBV4-1 and TRBJ1-5, with D hard to call. The CDR3 sequence is 16 residues long. V was shortened by 1 base and J by 3 bases, with 13 bases between the two germline ends. Per germline, CDR1 MGHRA and CDR2 YSYEKL. The CDR3 nucleotides are TGCGCCAGCAGCCAAGTTGCACAGCTATACAATCAGCCCCAGCATTTT. Its translation is CASSQVAQLYNQPQHF.

The V gene is TRBV4-2, the J gene TRBJ1-2, with a possible D match to TRBD1 (6 bases). The CDR3 has 17 residues. Germline CDR1 LGHNA, CDR2 YNFKEQ. V gave up 0 bases and J gave up 4 bases, with 18 bases separating them. CDR3 amino acids: CASSQDSSGALSYGYTF. Written as DNA, the CDR3 is TGTGCCAGCAGCCAAGATTCCTCAGGGGCCCTGTCCTATGGCTACACCTTC.

The chain combines TRBV7-2 with TRBJ2-2; 9 bases line up with TRBD2. J lost 3 bases, V lost 5 bases, and 7 bases had no gene match. Germline V gene sequence: CDR1 SGHTA, CDR2 FQGNSA. The CDR3 is made up of 16 amino acids. As DNA, the CDR3 is TGTGCCAGCAGCATTCGCGGGGGGGCGGACACCGGGGAGCTGTTTTTT. The encoded protein is CASSIRGGADTGELFF.

The genes are TRBV28 and TRBJ1-4; the D gene is possibly TRBD1 (5 bases). Germline CDR1 and CDR2: MDHEN and SYDVKM. This CDR3 spans 13 amino acids. V was pared by 11 bases and J by 7 bases, with 17 bases between. For the CDR3, the DNA is TGTGCCGGGGGTTGGGGACTGGGTGAAAAACTGTTTTTT. This encodes CAGGWGLGEKLFF.

This clone was seen once. This chain joins TRBV27 and TRBJ1-5, with D perhaps matching TRBD1 (5 bases). Trimming left V 8 bases short and J 0 bases short, with 26 bases between. There are 19 residues in the CDR3. Germline-derived CDR1 and CDR2 are MNHEY and SMNVEV (reference sequence). The CDR3 loop reads CASPLPPVGLQDSNQPQHF. The CDR3 DNA sequence: TGTGCCAGCCCTCTTCCTCCAGTGGGACTGCAAGATAGCAATCAGCCCCAGCATTTT.

CDR3: CASSRQPNQPQHF. CDR3 nucleotides: TGTGCCAGCAGCCGACAGCCCAATCAGCCCCAGCATTTT. The V and J genes are TRBV11-1 and TRBJ1-5; maybe TRBD1 (5 bases). V was pared by 5 bases and J by 3 bases, with 8 bases between. The germline V gene has CDR1 SGHAT and CDR2 FQDESV (reference sequence). There are 13 residues in the CDR3.

The chain joins TRBV28 to TRBJ2-1; TRBD2 matches at 7 bases. This CDR3 is built from 15 residues. Germline loops: CDR1 MDHEN, CDR2 SYDVKM. After removal of 7 bases from V and 8 bases from J, the junction contained 14 bases not matched to a gene. The chain's CDR3 is CASTRRERGGDEQFF. DNA of the CDR3: TGTGCCAGCACCCGACGGGAGCGGGGTGGGGATGAGCAGTTCTTC. Looking up the rest from reference TRBV28 and TRBJ2-1 gives the full variable domain: DVKVTQSSRYLVKRTGEKVFLECVQDMDHENMFWYRQDPGLGLRLIYFSYDVKMKEKGDIPEGYSVSREKKERFSLILESASTNQTSMYLCASTRRERGGDEQFFGPGTRLTVL.

The chain is built from TRBV5-1 and TRBJ2-6, with D maybe TRBD1 (6 bases). Germline lookup yields CDR1 SGHRS and CDR2 YFSETQ. V dropped 4 bases and J dropped 2 bases, with 13 bases sitting between them. This CDR3 has 16 residues. The CDR3 loop is CASSVHTGPGANVLTF. DNA of the CDR3: TGCGCCAGCAGCGTACACACAGGGCCTGGGGCCAACGTCCTGACTTTC. Using reference TRBV5-1 and TRBJ2-6 for the parts outside the CDR3, the full variable domain is KAGVTQTPRYLIKTRGQQVTLSCSPISGHRSVSWYQQTPGQGLQFLFEYFSETQRNKGNFPGRFSGRQFSNSRSEMNVSTLELGDSALYLCASSVHTGPGANVLTFGAGSRLTVL.

The chain couples TRBV10-3 to TRBJ2-1; the match to TRBD2 covers 13 bases. In germline, CDR1 is ENHRY, CDR2 SYGVKD. The V segment lost 6 bases and the J segment 6 bases; nucleotides outside the gene matches: 5. The CDR3 has 15 residues. CDR3: CAIRPGTSGTNEQFF. CDR3 nucleotide sequence: TGTGCCATCAGGCCCGGGACTAGCGGGACCAATGAGCAGTTCTTC.

The CDR3 protein is CASSYGTRGNEETQYF. As DNA, the CDR3 is TGTGCCAGCAGTTACGGGACTAGGGGGAACGAAGAGACCCAGTACTTC. V is TRBV6-5 and J is TRBJ2-5; TRBD2 matches at 8 bases. The V segment lost 2 bases and the J segment 3 bases; nucleotides outside the gene matches: 8. Germline assignment: CDR1 MNHEY and CDR2 SVGAGI. There are 16 residues in the CDR3.

This chain uses TRBV2 with TRBJ2-2; TRBD1 aligns across 9 bases. CDR3 length: 18 amino acids. With V trimmed by 6 bases and J by 4 bases, 15 bases remained unmatched. The germline V gene has CDR1 SNHLY and CDR2 FYNNEI. CDR3 residues: CASSVDRGSPRRTGELFF. The CDR3 DNA reads as TGTGCCAGCAGCGTGGACAGGGGATCCCCCCGGCGCACCGGGGAGCTGTTTTTT.

The V call is TRBV7-3, the J call TRBJ2-3; 10 bases line up with TRBD2. CDR3 length: 15 amino acids. Germline loops: CDR1 SGHTA, CDR2 FQGTGA. The J segment lost 4 bases and the V segment lost 3 bases, leaving 4 bases of the junction unmatched. The CDR3: CASSFTSGVADTQYF. The CDR3 DNA reads as TGTGCCAGCAGCTTTACTAGCGGGGTAGCAGATACGCAGTATTTT.